This TCR beta chain came from a study of blood T cell repertoires in COVID-19. Study details: The samples span acute and convalescent COVID-19 from the United States, Italy and Spain.

Per the original methods: Nucleated cell counts were estimated from reference gene primer amplification. TCRdb's table, derived via immunoSEQ multiplex PCR, lists solely in-frame clones and lacks some. The V and J calls and clone size were taken over from that table, and D and trimming were inferred from the DNA. The sample records about 270,000 clones, approximately 91% being singletons. V trimming: 5 bases; J trimming: 6 bases; junction bases outside the gene matches: 10. The CDR3 contains 16 residues. Germline CDR1 is SEHNR and CDR2 is FQNEAQ (reference sequence). This chain uses TRBV7-9 with TRBJ1-1, with TRBD1 identical over 12 bases. The sequenced sample consisted of PBMCs or T cells enriched from blood (not recorded which). This sequence originates from a woman in her forties with acute COVID-19. The CDR3 spells CASSPQGQGAFAEAFF. The CDR3 nucleotides are TGTGCCAGCAGCCCCCAGGGACAGGGGGCTTTCGCTGAAGCTTTCTTT. Complete variable domain (other parts from reference TRBV7-9 and TRBJ1-1): DTGVSQNPRHKITKRGQNVTFRCDPISEHNRLYWYRQTLGQGPEFLTYFQNEAQLEKSRLLSDRFSAERPKGSFSTLEIQRTEQGDSAMYLCASSPQGQGAFAEAFFGQGTRLTVV.